The rows below give T cell receptor beta chains drawn from one sample of a study of shared clonotypes between healthy human individuals. The table came from immunoSEQ multiplex PCR; TCRdb's copy has only in-frame clones and leaves some out. Seen here are around 1.9 million clones, approximately 92% observed once, and the top ten hold about 1.7%. Sequenced material: naive CD8+ T cells from PBMCs. The source is a man younger than 35 in good health. Some clones in this sample may be carry-over from other donors' samples. The CDR3 runs from the conserved cysteine through the conserved F or W. A D gene is named only where the DNA matches it firmly. Size is stated for part of the rows, as once, few or many counts, or as a class when the clone is expanded.

J: TRBJ2-7; V: TRBV30; D: TRBD1; size: NA; DNA: TGTGCCGGGGACAGCGCCTACGAGCAGTACTTC; CDR3: CAGDSAYEQYF
J: TRBJ2-1; V: TRBV7-2; D: TRBD1; size: NA; DNA: TGTGCCAGCAGCAGGACAGGACGGAATGAGCAGTTCTTC; CDR3: CASSRTGRNEQFF
J: TRBJ2-5; V: TRBV7-9; D: NA; size: NA; DNA: TGTGCCAGCAGCTTATGGGATTCCCAAGAGACCCAGTACTTC; CDR3: CASSLWDSQETQYF
J: TRBJ2-7; V: TRBV6-6; D: TRBD2; size: once; DNA: TGTGCCAGCAGTGAGGGACTAGCGGGAACCTACGAGCAGTACTTC; CDR3: CASSEGLAGTYEQYF
J: TRBJ2-7; V: TRBV5-1; D: NA; size: NA; DNA: TGCGCCAGCAGCTTGCGCCGGGGCAGCTACGAGCAGTACTTC; CDR3: CASSLRRGSYEQYF
J: TRBJ2-2; V: TRBV29-1; D: NA; size: NA; DNA: TGCAGCGTACCTGCTATTGGCACCGGGGAGCTGTTTTTT; CDR3: CSVPAIGTGELFF
J: TRBJ2-3; V: TRBV27; D: NA; size: once; DNA: TGTGCCAGCAGCCTAGGACAGACTAGCACAGATACGCAGTATTTT; CDR3: CASSLGQTSTDTQYF
J: TRBJ2-7; V: TRBV7-8; D: NA; size: once; DNA: TGTGCCAGCAGCCATAATTCGGGTCCCTCCTACGAGCAGTACTTC; CDR3: CASSHNSGPSYEQYF
J: TRBJ2-2; V: TRBV7-9; D: NA; size: NA; DNA: TGTGCCAGCAGCTTACCAGGGGAGCTGTTTTTT; CDR3: CASSLPGELFF
J: TRBJ2-7; V: TRBV7-9; D: TRBD2; size: NA; DNA: TGTGCCAGCAGCCCCACGGGACTAGCGGGAGGGCCGACCTACGAGCAGTACTTC; CDR3: CASSPTGLAGGPTYEQYF
J: TRBJ2-1; V: TRBV27; D: TRBD1; size: NA; DNA: TGTGCCAGCAGCCCAACAGGGGCATACAATGAGCAGTTCTTC; CDR3: CASSPTGAYNEQFF
J: TRBJ1-4; V: TRBV11-2; D: NA; size: NA; DNA: TGTGCCAGCAGCGTAGTTGAAGAGGAAAAACTGTTTTTT; CDR3: CASSVVEEEKLFF
J: TRBJ2-7; V: TRBV10-3; D: TRBD1; size: NA; DNA: TGTGCCATCGGCGAGACAGGGGGGACCTACGAGCAGTACTTC; CDR3: CAIGETGGTYEQYF
J: TRBJ2-5; V: TRBV2; D: NA; size: NA; DNA: TGTGCCAGCAGTGAAGGGGGGAGGGAGACCCAGTACTTC; CDR3: CASSEGGRETQYF
J: TRBJ2-1; V: TRBV6-4; D: TRBD2; size: NA; DNA: TGTGCCAGCAGTGACTCGGGACTAGCGGGGTACAATGAGCAGTTCTTC; CDR3: CASSDSGLAGYNEQFF
J: TRBJ2-3; V: TRBV7-3; D: TRBD2; size: NA; DNA: TGTGCCAGCAGCCTAAACCCAAGACTAGCGGGCGGGACAGATACGCAGTATTTT; CDR3: CASSLNPRLAGGTDTQYF
J: TRBJ2-1; V: TRBV9; D: NA; size: NA; DNA: TGTGCCAGCAGCAGATACGGACAGTACGATGAGCAGTTCTTC; CDR3: CASSRYGQYDEQFF
J: TRBJ2-7; V: TRBV11-2; D: NA; size: once; DNA: TGTGCCAGCACCCAGGGTAACGAGCAGTACTTC; CDR3: CASTQGNEQYF
J: TRBJ2-5; V: TRBV27; D: NA; size: NA; DNA: TGTGCCAGCAGTCTCCTCCCTGGGCCTTCCGAGGGGGAGACCCAGTACTTC; CDR3: CASSLLPGPSEGETQYF
J: TRBJ2-7; V: TRBV7-9; D: NA; size: NA; DNA: TGTGCCAGCGGCGTGCCGGGAAACGAGCAGTACTTC; CDR3: CASGVPGNEQYF
J: TRBJ1-1; V: TRBV28; D: TRBD1; size: NA; DNA: TGTGCCAGCAGTTTCAGGGGGCTCGGAGGTACTGAAGCTTTCTTT; CDR3: CASSFRGLGGTEAFF
J: TRBJ2-2; V: TRBV14; D: NA; size: NA; DNA: TGTGCCAGCAGCCAAGATTACGGACCGGGGGAGCTGTTTTTT; CDR3: CASSQDYGPGELFF
J: TRBJ2-3; V: TRBV28; D: NA; size: NA; DNA: TGTGCCAGCAGCCTCGGACAGCCGATCACAGATACGCAGTATTTT; CDR3: CASSLGQPITDTQYF
J: TRBJ2-1; V: TRBV6-5; D: NA; size: NA; DNA: TGTGCCAGCAGCCAAGGAGGAGGGTGGGTTGAGCAGTTCTTC; CDR3: CASSQGGGWVEQFF
J: TRBJ2-5; V: TRBV2; D: NA; size: NA; DNA: TGTGCCAGCAGTGACCGGGGAAAAGAGACCCAGTACTTC; CDR3: CASSDRGKETQYF
J: TRBJ1-5; V: TRBV19; D: NA; size: NA; DNA: TGTGCCAGTGGCCAACCCCCGGGACTCTATCAGCCCCAGCATTTT; CDR3: CASGQPPGLYQPQHF
J: TRBJ2-1; V: TRBV11-3; D: TRBD2; size: NA; DNA: TGTGCCAGCAGCTTTGTGACTAGCGGGAGGGATGAGCAGTTCTTC; CDR3: CASSFVTSGRDEQFF
J: TRBJ1-4; V: TRBV11-2; D: NA; size: NA; DNA: TGTGCCAGCAGCCCGAACAGGAATAATGAAAAACTGTTTTTT; CDR3: CASSPNRNNEKLFF
J: TRBJ1-1; V: TRBV19; D: NA; size: NA; DNA: TGTGCCAGTAGTCTCGTTAGGCCCGACACTGAAGCTTTCTTT; CDR3: CASSLVRPDTEAFF
J: TRBJ1-2; V: TRBV28; D: NA; size: NA; DNA: TGTGCCGGCTACACTCGGGGGGGGATCTATGGCTACACCTTC; CDR3: CAGYTRGGIYGYTF
J: TRBJ2-1; V: TRBV19; D: NA; size: NA; DNA: TGTGCCAGTAGTACCGACTACTTCAATGAGCAGTTCTTC; CDR3: CASSTDYFNEQFF
J: TRBJ2-3; V: TRBV28; D: TRBD2; size: NA; DNA: TGTGCCAGCAGTTTCGGTAGCGGGAGGGCCGGAGATACGCAGTATTTT; CDR3: CASSFGSGRAGDTQYF
J: TRBJ2-7; V: TRBV28; D: NA; size: once; DNA: TGTGCCAGCAGTTTCTTGAGTAGTGCCGCCTACGAGCAGTACTTC; CDR3: CASSFLSSAAYEQYF
J: TRBJ2-7; V: TRBV7-6; D: NA; size: NA; DNA: TGTGCCAGCAGCTTAAGGGGTGACTTGGGATCCTACGAGCAGTACTTC; CDR3: CASSLRGDLGSYEQYF
J: TRBJ2-7; V: TRBV9; D: NA; size: NA; DNA: TGTGCCAGCAGCGTTGGAAGACAGACCCCCTCCTACGAGCAGTACTTC; CDR3: CASSVGRQTPSYEQYF
J: TRBJ1-2; V: TRBV5-6; D: NA; size: NA; DNA: TGTGCCAGCAGCTCCGGTCCAGGGGCCAACTATGGCTACACCTTC; CDR3: CASSSGPGANYGYTF
J: TRBJ2-3; V: TRBV9; D: NA; size: NA; DNA: TGTGCCAGCAGCGTAGCAGGGGTGGCTAGGAGGGGAGATACGCAGTATTTT; CDR3: CASSVAGVARRGDTQYF
J: TRBJ2-1; V: TRBV10-3; D: TRBD2; size: NA; DNA: TGTGCCATCAGTCGTCCTCAAAAGGGACTAGCGGGGTTTGGCTCCTACAATGAGCAGTTCTTC; CDR3: CAISRPQKGLAGFGSYNEQFF